The count of the clone carrying this T cell receptor beta chain is one. The data originate from a study of T cell changes during pregnancy in multiple sclerosis. Measured with immunoSEQ multiplex PCR; TCRdb has only the in-frame clones, and not every one. The repertoire holds roughly 76,000 clones, with 75% to 95% as singletons. This TCR derives from a female donor with multiple sclerosis, enrolled in a pregnancy study. Material: CD4+ T cells from peripheral blood mononuclear cells, obtained in the second trimester of pregnancy.

This CDR3 reads CASSAGLAGAQFF. DNA for the CDR3: TGTGCCAGCAGCGCGGGACTAGCGGGGGCTCAGTTCTTC. The chain combines TRBV7-6 with TRBJ2-1; 14 bases map to TRBD2. This CDR3 is 13 amino acids long. V dropped 5 bases and J dropped 13; count of bases not matched to a gene: 4. Per the germline V gene, CDR1 is SGHVS and CDR2 is FNYEAQ.